The entry below describes one T cell receptor beta chain. The data were taken from a study of blood T cell repertoires in COVID-19. Germline V CDR1 and CDR2: SGHAT, FQNNGV. The CDR3 runs to 14 residues. J was trimmed by 2 bases and V by 11 bases; bases with no gene match: 6. Per the authors' pipeline: By means of reference gene primer amplification, nucleated cell counts were estimated. Sequenced by immunoSEQ multiplex PCR; TCRdb stores in-frame clones only, minus some. V and J calls and clone size are those listed in that table; D and trimming were worked out from the DNA. This sample has 160,000 or so clones, with around 90% found just once.

The origin of this receptor is a woman aged 55-70 years who had recovered from COVID-19. The sequencing sample was made of peripheral blood. The chain combines TRBV11-2 with TRBJ2-1; TRBD2 matches at 10 bases. CDR3 sequence: CACLAGGPYNEQFF. The CDR3 region has the DNA TGTGCCTGCTTAGCGGGGGGCCCCTACAATGAGCAGTTCTTC.